This TCR beta chain originates from a study of blood T cell repertoires in COVID-19. The CDR3 length is 16 residues. V was pared by 5 bases and J by 5 bases, with 13 bases of the junction left unmatched. In germline, CDR1 is LNHDA, CDR2 SQIVND (reference sequence). The method was immunoSEQ multiplex PCR; TCRdb's version includes in-frame clones alone and lacks a portion of them. Of a few hundred thousand clones in the sample, roughly 84% were seen once. The sequenced sample consisted of peripheral blood. The chain joins TRBV19 to TRBJ1-1; the match to TRBD1 covers 8 bases. This TCR was recovered from a woman in her late teens or twenties with acute or convalescent COVID-19. The CDR3 bases are TGTGCCAGTAGTCCCGGACAGGGTAGAGGAGGGACTGAAGCTTTCTTT. Amino acids: CASSPGQGRGGTEAFF.